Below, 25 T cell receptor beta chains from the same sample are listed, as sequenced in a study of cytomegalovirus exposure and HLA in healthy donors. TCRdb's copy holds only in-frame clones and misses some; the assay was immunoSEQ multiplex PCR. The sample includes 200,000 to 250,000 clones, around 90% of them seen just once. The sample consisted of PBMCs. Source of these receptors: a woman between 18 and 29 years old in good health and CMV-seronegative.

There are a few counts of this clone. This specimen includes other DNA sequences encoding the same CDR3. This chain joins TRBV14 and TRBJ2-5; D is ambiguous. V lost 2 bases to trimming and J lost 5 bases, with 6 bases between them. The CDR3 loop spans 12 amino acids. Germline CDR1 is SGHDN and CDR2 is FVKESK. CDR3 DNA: TGTGCCAGCAGCCAAAACCGGGAGACCCAGTACTTC. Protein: CASSQNRETQYF.

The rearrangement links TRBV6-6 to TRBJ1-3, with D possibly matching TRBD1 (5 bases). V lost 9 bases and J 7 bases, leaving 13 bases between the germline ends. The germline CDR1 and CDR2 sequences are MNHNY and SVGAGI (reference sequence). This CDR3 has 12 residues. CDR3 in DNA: TGTGCCAGTAAGGACAAGGCGAACACCATATATTTT. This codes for CASKDKANTIYF.

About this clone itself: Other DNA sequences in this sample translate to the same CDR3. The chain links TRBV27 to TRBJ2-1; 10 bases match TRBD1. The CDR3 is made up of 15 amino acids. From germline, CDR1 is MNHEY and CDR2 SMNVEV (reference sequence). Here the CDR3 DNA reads TGTGCGTCTTCCTCCGGGACAGGGGCCTACAATGAGCAGTTCTTC. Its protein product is CASSSGTGAYNEQFF.

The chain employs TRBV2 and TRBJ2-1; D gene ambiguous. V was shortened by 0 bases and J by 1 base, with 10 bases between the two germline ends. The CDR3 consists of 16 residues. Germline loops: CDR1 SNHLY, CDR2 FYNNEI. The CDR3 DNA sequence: TGTGCCAGCAGTGAAGCGCTCGCGAGGTCCTACAATGAGCAGTTCTTC. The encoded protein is CASSEALARSYNEQFF.

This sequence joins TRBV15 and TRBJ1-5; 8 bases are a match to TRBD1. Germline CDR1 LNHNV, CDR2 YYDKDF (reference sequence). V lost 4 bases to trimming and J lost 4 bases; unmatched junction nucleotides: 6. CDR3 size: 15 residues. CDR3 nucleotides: TGTGCCACCAGCACGAGTACAGGGGGGAATCAGCCCCAGCATTTT. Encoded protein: CATSTSTGGNQPQHF.

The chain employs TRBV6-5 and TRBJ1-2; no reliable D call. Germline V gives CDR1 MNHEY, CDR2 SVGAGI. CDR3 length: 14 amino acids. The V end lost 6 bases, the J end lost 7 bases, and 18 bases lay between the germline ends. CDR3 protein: CASSLRGLEGGYTF. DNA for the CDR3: TGTGCCAGCAGCCTGAGAGGGCTGGAGGGTGGCTACACCTTC.

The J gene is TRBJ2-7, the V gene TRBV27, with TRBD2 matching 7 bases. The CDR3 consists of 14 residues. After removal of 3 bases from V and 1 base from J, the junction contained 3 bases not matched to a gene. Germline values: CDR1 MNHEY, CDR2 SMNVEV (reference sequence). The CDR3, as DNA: TGTGCCAGCAGTTTCGGCGGGAGATCCTACGAGCAGTACTTC. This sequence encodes CASSFGGRSYEQYF.

In DNA, the CDR3 is TGTGCCAGCAGACTACCGGGACAGTCTAACTATGGCTACACCTTC. It specifies CASRLPGQSNYGYTF. The rearrangement links TRBV28 to TRBJ1-2; 7 bases fit TRBD1. Trimming cost V 6 bases and J 0 bases; bases outside gene matches: 7. The germline gives CDR1 MDHEN, CDR2 SYDVKM. The CDR3 covers 15 residues.

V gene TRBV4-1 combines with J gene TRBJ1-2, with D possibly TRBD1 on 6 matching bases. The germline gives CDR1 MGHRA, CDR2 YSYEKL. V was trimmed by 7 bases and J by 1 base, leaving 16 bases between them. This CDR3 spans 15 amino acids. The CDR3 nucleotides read TGCGCCAGCACCCCGGAGGACAGCCTTAACTATGGCTACACCTTC. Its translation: CASTPEDSLNYGYTF.

The chain's CDR3 is CASSYPGYTDTQYF. The CDR3 DNA sequence: TGTGCCAGCAGTTACCCAGGGTACACAGATACGCAGTATTTT. The rearrangement uses TRBV6-6 and TRBJ2-3; D perhaps matches TRBD1 (5 bases). Trimming left V 2 bases short and J 2 bases short, with 8 bases between. CDR1 and CDR2 from the germline V gene are MNHNY and SVGAGI (reference sequence). This CDR3 region has 14 residues.

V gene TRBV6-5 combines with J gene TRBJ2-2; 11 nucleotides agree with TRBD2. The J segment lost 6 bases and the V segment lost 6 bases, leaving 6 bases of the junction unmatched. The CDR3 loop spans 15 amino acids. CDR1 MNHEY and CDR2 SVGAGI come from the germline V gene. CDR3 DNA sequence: TGTGCCAGCAGCACAACTAGCGGGAGTGCCGGGGAGCTGTTTTTT. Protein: CASSTTSGSAGELFF.

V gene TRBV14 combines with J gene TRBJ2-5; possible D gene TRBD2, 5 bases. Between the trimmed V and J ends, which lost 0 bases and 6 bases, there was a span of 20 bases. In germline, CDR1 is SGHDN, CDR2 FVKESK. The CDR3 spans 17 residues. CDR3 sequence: CASSQDSSDYFVQTQYF. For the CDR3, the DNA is TGTGCCAGCAGCCAAGATTCCTCAGACTATTTTGTTCAGACCCAGTACTTC.

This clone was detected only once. The DNA of the CDR3 is TGCGCCAGCAGCCAAGACGCAGGGTACTACGAGCAGTACTTC. This encodes CASSQDAGYYEQYF. The chain has TRBV4-1 and TRBJ2-7; the D gene is possibly TRBD1 (5 bases). The CDR3 consists of 14 residues. Germline V gives CDR1 MGHRA, CDR2 YSYEKL. V shed 0 bases and J shed 3 bases, with 9 bases lying between them.

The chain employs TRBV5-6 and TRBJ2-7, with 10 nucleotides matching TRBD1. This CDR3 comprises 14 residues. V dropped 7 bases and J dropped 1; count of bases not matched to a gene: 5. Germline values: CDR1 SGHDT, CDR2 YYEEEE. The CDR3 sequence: CASVDRGLSYEQYF. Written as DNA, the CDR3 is TGTGCCAGCGTCGACAGGGGGCTATCCTACGAGCAGTACTTC.

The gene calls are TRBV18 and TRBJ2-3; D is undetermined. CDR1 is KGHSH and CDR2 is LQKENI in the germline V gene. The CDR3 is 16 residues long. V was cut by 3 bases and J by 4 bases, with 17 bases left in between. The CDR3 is CASSPNTVPLADTQYF. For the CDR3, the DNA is TGTGCCAGCTCACCTAATACGGTCCCCCTCGCAGATACGCAGTATTTT.

CDR3 sequence (DNA): TGTGCCAGCAGTTTTCGCGGGGACGAGCAGTACTTC. Protein sequence: CASSFRGDEQYF. The chain has TRBV28 and TRBJ2-7; weak D call: TRBD2 (6 bases). The CDR3 contains 12 residues. V lost 3 bases and J 5 bases, leaving 8 bases between the germline ends. The germline CDR1 and CDR2 sequences are MDHEN and SYDVKM.

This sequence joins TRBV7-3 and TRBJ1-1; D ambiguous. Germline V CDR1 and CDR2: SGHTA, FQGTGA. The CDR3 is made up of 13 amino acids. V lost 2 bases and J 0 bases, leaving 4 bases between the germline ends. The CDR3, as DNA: TGTGCCAGCAGCTTAGTTATGAACACTGAAGCTTTCTTT. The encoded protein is CASSLVMNTEAFF.

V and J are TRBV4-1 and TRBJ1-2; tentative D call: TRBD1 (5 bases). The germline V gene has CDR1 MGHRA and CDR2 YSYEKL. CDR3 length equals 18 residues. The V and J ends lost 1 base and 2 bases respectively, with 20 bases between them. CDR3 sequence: CASSQAWRSAGKNYGYTF. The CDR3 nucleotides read TGCGCCAGCAGCCAAGCCTGGAGATCGGCAGGGAAAAACTATGGCTACACCTTC.

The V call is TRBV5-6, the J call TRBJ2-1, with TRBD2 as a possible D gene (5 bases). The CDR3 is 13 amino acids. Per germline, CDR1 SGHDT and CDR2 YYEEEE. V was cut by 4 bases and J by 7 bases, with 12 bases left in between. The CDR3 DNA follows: TGTGCCAGCAGCGCGGACTTAAGGAATGAGCAGTTCTTC. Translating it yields CASSADLRNEQFF.

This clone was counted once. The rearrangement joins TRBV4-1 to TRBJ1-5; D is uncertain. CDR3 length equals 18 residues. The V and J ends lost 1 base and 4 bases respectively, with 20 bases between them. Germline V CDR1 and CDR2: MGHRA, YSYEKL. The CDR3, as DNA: TGCGCCAGCAGCCAAGTCAAGGTCGGCGGAAGATTTAATCAGCCCCAGCATTTT. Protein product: CASSQVKVGGRFNQPQHF.

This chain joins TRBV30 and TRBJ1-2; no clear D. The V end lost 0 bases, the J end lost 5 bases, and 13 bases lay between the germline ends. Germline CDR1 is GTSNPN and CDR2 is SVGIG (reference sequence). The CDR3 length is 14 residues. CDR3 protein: CAWSVGGKAYGYTF. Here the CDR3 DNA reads TGTGCCTGGAGTGTTGGAGGGAAGGCTTATGGCTACACCTTC.

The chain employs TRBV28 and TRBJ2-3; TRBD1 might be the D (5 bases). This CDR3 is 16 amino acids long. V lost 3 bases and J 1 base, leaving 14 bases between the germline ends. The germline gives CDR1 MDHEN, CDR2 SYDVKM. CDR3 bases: TGTGCCAGCAGTTTCACCCGACAGACCGGCACAGATACGCAGTATTTT. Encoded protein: CASSFTRQTGTDTQYF.

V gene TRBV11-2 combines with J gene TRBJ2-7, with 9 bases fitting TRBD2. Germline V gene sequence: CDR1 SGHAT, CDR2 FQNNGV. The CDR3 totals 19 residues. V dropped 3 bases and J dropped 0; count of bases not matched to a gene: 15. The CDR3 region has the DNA TGTGCCAGCAGCTTTGCTCATCATTCTAGCGGGACGAGCTCCTACGAGCAGTACTTC. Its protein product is CASSFAHHSSGTSSYEQYF.

CDR3 in DNA: TGTGCCAGCAGCTTGGGTGGGAGTGCAGAGACCCAGTACTTC. Translated: CASSLGGSAETQYF. The rearrangement joins TRBV5-4 to TRBJ2-5; TRBD2 might be the D (5 bases). Trimming took 0 bases from V and 4 from J, leaving 10 bases between them. The germline gives CDR1 SGHNT, CDR2 YYREEE (reference sequence). The CDR3 spans 14 residues.

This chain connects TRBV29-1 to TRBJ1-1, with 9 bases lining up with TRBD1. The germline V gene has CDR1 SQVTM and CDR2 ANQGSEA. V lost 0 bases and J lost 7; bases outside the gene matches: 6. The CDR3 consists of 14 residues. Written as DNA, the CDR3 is TGCAGCGTTGAAGATTACAGGGGGCGTATTGAAGCTTTCTTT. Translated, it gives CSVEDYRGRIEAFF.